These T cell receptor beta chains were read from a single sample in a study of identical twins. TCRdb reprocessed the 5' RACE reads with MiXCR, giving one entry per CDR3 protein. The sample holds around 1.7 million distinct CDR3 sequences, roughly 35% seen once. The sequenced material came from cord blood. Source of these receptors: a newborn girl in good health. The CDR3 runs from the conserved cysteine through the conserved F or W. D genes are given only for firm matches. Clone size is given for some rows only: seen once, a few or many times, or a class if the clone is expanded.

>few|TRBJ2-1|-|TRBV5-1
CASSLRALTYNEQFF
TGCGCCAGCAGCTTGAGGGCACTTACCTACAATGAGCAGTTCTTC
>few|TRBJ2-5|-|TRBV7-2
CASSFPGTLLTQYF
TGTGCCAGCAGCTTTCCCGGGACTCTTCTGACCCAGTACTTC
>-|TRBJ1-1|-|TRBV2
CASEKRQGLLNTEAFF
TGTGCCAGCGAGAAGCGGCAGGGGTTATTGAACACTGAAGCTTTCTTT
>-|TRBJ2-3|-|TRBV20-1
CSGAGLPDTQYF
TGCAGTGGGGCAGGGTTGCCAGATACGCAGTATTTT
>-|TRBJ2-5|-|TRBV7-2
CASRPEETQYF
TGTGCCAGCAGACCGGAGGAGACCCAGTACTTC
>-|TRBJ2-5|TRBD1|TRBV28
CASSGQGALDEQYF
TGTGCCAGCAGTGGACAGGGGGCTCTTGATGAGCAGTACTTC
>-|TRBJ1-2|-|TRBV18
CASSPDRNPYRGYTF
TGTGCCAGCTCACCAGACAGGAACCCCTACAGGGGCTACACCTTC
>-|TRBJ2-3|-|TRBV9
CASSVELGTDTQYF
TGTGCCAGCAGCGTAGAACTTGGCACAGATACGCAGTATTTT
>few|TRBJ2-3|-|TRBV5-1
CASSLASPIVGTVFLVADTQYF
TGCGCCAGCAGCTTGGCCAGCCCAATAGTGGGCACAGTATTCTTAGTGGCAGATACGCAGTATTTT
>-|TRBJ2-7|TRBD2|TRBV20-1
CSARDLPSGRAYEQYF
TGCAGTGCTAGAGATCTCCCAAGCGGGAGGGCCTACGAGCAGTACTTC
>few|TRBJ2-1|-|TRBV30
CAWSVPIGRGAGSQFF
TGTGCCTGGAGTGTGCCTATAGGGCGAGGGGCAGGGTCACAGTTCTTC
>-|TRBJ2-1|TRBD1|TRBV5-1
CASSLGPGQGEQFF
TGCGCCAGCAGCTTGGGACCGGGACAGGGGGAGCAGTTCTTC
>-|TRBJ1-5|-|TRBV20-1
CSARDPGAADQPQHF
TGCAGTGCTAGAGATCCGGGGGCAGCTGATCAGCCCCAGCATTTT
>few|TRBJ2-5|-|TRBV6-2/TRBV6-3
CASSTYRGTQETQYF
TGTGCCAGCAGTACGTACCGGGGGACCCAAGAGACCCAGTACTTC
>-|TRBJ2-5|-|TRBV27
CASSTQREETQYF
TGTGCCAGCAGTACCCAGCGGGAAGAGACCCAGTACTTC
>-|TRBJ2-7|-|TRBV20-1
CSARTPGEGYEQYF
TGCAGTGCTAGAACCCCAGGGGAAGGGTACGAGCAGTACTTC
>few|TRBJ2-7|-|TRBV7-9
CASSPSEQYF
TGTGCCAGCAGCCCCTCGGAGCAGTACTTC
>-|TRBJ1-1|-|TRBV10-3
CAIGPTGTGSSGEAFF
TGTGCCATCGGCCCGACCGGGACCGGGTCGTCCGGTGAAGCTTTCTTT
>few|TRBJ2-4|-|TRBV20-1
CSARGGGATKNIQYF
TGCAGTGCTAGAGGGGGGGGGGCGACCAAAAACATTCAGTACTTC
>-|TRBJ2-2|-|TRBV3-1
CASSQFGGAGELFF
TGTGCCAGCAGCCAATTCGGAGGGGCCGGGGAGCTGTTTTTT
>many|TRBJ2-5|-|TRBV29-1
CSVDWVGKTQYF
TGCAGCGTTGATTGGGTGGGTAAGACCCAGTACTTC
>-|TRBJ2-6|-|TRBV7-2
CASSLFGTLQFSGANVLTF
TGTGCCAGCAGCTTGTTCGGGACGCTTCAATTCTCTGGGGCCAACGTCCTGACTTTC
>-|TRBJ2-1|-|TRBV20-1
CSARDFGPSYNEQFF
TGCAGTGCTAGAGATTTTGGACCGAGCTACAATGAGCAGTTCTTC
>few|TRBJ2-6|TRBD1|TRBV2
CASSGQGVAGANVLTF
TGTGCCAGCAGTGGACAGGGGGTGGCTGGGGCCAACGTCCTGACTTTC
>-|TRBJ1-2|TRBD1|TRBV10-3
CAISAGQGADGYTF
TGTGCCATCAGTGCGGGACAGGGGGCGGATGGCTACACCTTC
>few|TRBJ2-7|-|TRBV5-4
CASSFLPGTKVKREQYF
TGTGCCAGCAGCTTCCTACCTGGGACCAAAGTTAAGCGCGAGCAGTACTTC
>-|TRBJ2-7|TRBD2|TRBV6-6
CASSLRSGTIEQYF
TGTGCCAGCAGTCTGAGATCCGGGACTATCGAGCAGTACTTC
>few|TRBJ2-3|-|TRBV5-1
CASSLGRSSWVDTQYF
TGCGCCAGCAGCTTGGGCCGGTCTAGCTGGGTAGATACGCAGTATTTT
>-|TRBJ2-7|-|TRBV24-1
CAPQPVPYEQYF
TGTGCCCCCCAGCCAGTCCCCTACGAGCAGTACTTC
>-|TRBJ1-1|-|TRBV30
CAWSVQVRSTEAFF
TGTGCCTGGAGTGTACAGGTCAGGTCCACTGAAGCTTTCTTT
>few|TRBJ1-2|-|TRBV20-1
CSAKSRGYGYTF
TGCAGTGCGAAGTCTCGGGGATATGGCTACACCTTC
>few|TRBJ2-1|TRBD1|TRBV7-9
CASSLRRGTGNNEQFF
TGTGCCAGCAGCCTAAGGAGGGGGACAGGGAACAATGAGCAGTTCTTC
>-|TRBJ2-1|-|TRBV5-1
CASTQSAGNNEQFF
TGCGCCAGCACTCAAAGCGCGGGGAACAATGAGCAGTTCTTC
>few|TRBJ2-4|-|TRBV5-1
CASSARPPIPARTKNIQYF
TGCGCCAGCAGCGCCCGGCCTCCGATTCCCGCGAGAACCAAAAACATTCAGTACTTC
>-|TRBJ1-5|-|TRBV7-2
CASSPGPASQPQHF
TGTGCCAGCAGCCCAGGGCCCGCGTCTCAGCCCCAGCATTTT
>-|TRBJ2-1|-|TRBV5-1
CASSPLNSYNEQFF
TGCGCCAGCAGCCCCTTAAACTCCTACAATGAGCAGTTCTTC
>few|TRBJ2-1|-|TRBV24-1
CATSGGGPYNEQFF
TGTGCCACCAGTGGAGGGGGACCCTACAATGAGCAGTTCTTC
>few|TRBJ2-1|-|TRBV5-1
CASTKSGRALASTYNEQFF
TGCGCCAGCACCAAATCGGGCAGGGCATTAGCTTCGACCTACAATGAGCAGTTCTTC
>few|TRBJ2-2|-|TRBV7-9
CASSLEPYRAGELFF
TGTGCCAGCAGCTTAGAGCCGTACAGGGCCGGGGAGCTGTTTTTT
>few|TRBJ1-5|TRBD1|TRBV7-8
CASSSGRDRNQPQHF
TGTGCCAGCAGCTCCGGACGGGACAGGAATCAGCCCCAGCATTTT
>-|TRBJ2-5|TRBD2|TRBV2
CASREGLAGEQYF
TGTGCCAGCAGGGAGGGACTAGCTGGTGAGCAGTACTTC
>-|TRBJ1-5|-|TRBV19
CVSSIQGKQPQHF
TGTGTCAGTAGTATCCAGGGTAAACAGCCCCAGCATTTT